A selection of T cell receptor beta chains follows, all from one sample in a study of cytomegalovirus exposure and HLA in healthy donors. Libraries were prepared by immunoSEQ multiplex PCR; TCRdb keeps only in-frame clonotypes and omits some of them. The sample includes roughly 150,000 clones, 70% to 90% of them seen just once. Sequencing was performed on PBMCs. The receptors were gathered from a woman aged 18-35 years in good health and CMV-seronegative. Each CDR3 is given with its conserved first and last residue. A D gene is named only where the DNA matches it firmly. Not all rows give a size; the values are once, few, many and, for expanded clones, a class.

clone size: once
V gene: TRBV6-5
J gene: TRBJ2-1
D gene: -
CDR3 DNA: TGTGCCAGCAGTAGAGGGAGCCAAAACAATGAGCAGTTCTTC
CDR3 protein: CASSRGSQNNEQFF

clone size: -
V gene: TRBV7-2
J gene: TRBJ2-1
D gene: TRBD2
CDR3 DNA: TGTGCCAGCAGATGGGGCGGGGGTTACAATGAGCAGTTCTTC
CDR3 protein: CASRWGGGYNEQFF

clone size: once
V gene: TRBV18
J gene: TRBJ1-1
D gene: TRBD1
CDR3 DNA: TGTGCCAGCTCCTCCGGGACAGGGCTGAACACTGAAGCTTTCTTT
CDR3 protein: CASSSGTGLNTEAFF

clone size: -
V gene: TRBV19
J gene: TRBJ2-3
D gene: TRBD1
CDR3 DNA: TGTGCCAGTAGCACGGGACAGGGCAACACAGATACGCAGTATTTT
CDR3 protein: CASSTGQGNTDTQYF

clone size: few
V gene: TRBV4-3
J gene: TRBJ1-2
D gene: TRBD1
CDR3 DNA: TGCGCCAGCAGCCAAGATCACGAGGGGGCGCACCCACTTAACTATGGCTACACCTTC
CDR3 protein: CASSQDHEGAHPLNYGYTF

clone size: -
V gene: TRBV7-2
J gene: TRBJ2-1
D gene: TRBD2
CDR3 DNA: TGTGCCAGCAGCTTAGCGGGACTAGGTGGATCAAAGCAGTTCTTC
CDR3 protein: CASSLAGLGGSKQFF

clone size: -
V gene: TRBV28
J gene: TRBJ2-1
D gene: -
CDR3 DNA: TGTGCCAGCGGCAGGGGCTCCTACAATGAGCAGTTCTTC
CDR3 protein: CASGRGSYNEQFF

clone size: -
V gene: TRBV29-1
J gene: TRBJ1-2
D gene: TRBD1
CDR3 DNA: TGCAGCGTTGAAGATCTTCGGACAGGGGAGGTCGGCTACACCTTC
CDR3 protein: CSVEDLRTGEVGYTF

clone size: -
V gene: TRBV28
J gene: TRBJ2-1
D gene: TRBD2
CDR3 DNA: TGTGCCAGCAGCATATCGGGAGGCGGGAGGAAGTACAATGAGCAGTTCTTC
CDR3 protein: CASSISGGGRKYNEQFF

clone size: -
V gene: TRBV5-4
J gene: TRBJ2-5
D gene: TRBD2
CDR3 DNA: TGTGCCAGCAGCTTGAAAGCGGGGGGCCAAGAGACCCAGTACTTC
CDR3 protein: CASSLKAGGQETQYF

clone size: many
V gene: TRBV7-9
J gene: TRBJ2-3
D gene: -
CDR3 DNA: TGTGCCAGCAGCTTAGTGGGCGAGGGAACAGATACGCAGTATTTT
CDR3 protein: CASSLVGEGTDTQYF

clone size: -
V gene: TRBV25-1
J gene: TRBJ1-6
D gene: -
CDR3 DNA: TGTGCCAGCAGACCAGGGAATTCACCCCTCCACTTT
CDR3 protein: CASRPGNSPLHF

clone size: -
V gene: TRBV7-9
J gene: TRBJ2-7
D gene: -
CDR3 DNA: TGTGCCAGCAGCCCAGGGGTCACAGGGATAACCTACGGGCAGTACTTC
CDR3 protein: CASSPGVTGITYGQYF

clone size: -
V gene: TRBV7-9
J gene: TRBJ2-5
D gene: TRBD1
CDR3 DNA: TGTGCCGGCAGCGCCGACAGGGATGAGTACTTC
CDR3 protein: CAGSADRDEYF

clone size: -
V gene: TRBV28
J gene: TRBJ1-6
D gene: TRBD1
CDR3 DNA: TGTGCCAGCAGCCCCGGACAGGGGGGATACTATAATTCACCCCTCCACTTT
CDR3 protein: CASSPGQGGYYNSPLHF

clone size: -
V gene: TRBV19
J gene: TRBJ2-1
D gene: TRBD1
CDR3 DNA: TGTGCCAGTAGTTCCGCCCTACAGGGGACGCCCTACAATGAGCAGTTCTTC
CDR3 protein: CASSSALQGTPYNEQFF

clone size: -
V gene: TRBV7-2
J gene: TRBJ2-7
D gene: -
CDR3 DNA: TGTGCCAGCAGCTTAAGGGGGGGCCCTTCCGAGCAGTACTTC
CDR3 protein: CASSLRGGPSEQYF

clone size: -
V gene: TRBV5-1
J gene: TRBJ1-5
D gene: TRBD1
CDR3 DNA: TGCGCCAGCAGTTCCCTTCAGGGGGACACCCAGCATTTT
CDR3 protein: CASSSLQGDTQHF

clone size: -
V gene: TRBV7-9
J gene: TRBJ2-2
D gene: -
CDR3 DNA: TGTGCCAGCAGCTTACCTGTAGACACCGGGGAGCTGTTTTTT
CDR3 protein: CASSLPVDTGELFF

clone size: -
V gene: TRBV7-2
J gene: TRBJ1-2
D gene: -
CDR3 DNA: TGTGCCAGCAGCTTGGACAGCCAATTATATGGCTACACCTTC
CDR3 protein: CASSLDSQLYGYTF

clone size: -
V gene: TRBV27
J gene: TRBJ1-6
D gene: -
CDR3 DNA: TGTGCCAGCAGTTTATCGATCCATAGCTCCCATAATTCACCCCTCCACTTT
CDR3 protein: CASSLSIHSSHNSPLHF

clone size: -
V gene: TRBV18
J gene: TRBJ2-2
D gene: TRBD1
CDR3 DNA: TGTGCCAGCTCACTAGGACAGGGCCCGAACACCGGGGAGCTGTTTTTT
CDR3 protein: CASSLGQGPNTGELFF

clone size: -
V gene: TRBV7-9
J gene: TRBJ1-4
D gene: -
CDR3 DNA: TGTGCCAGCAGCTGGGGAGCAACTAATGAAAAACTGTTTTTT
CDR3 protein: CASSWGATNEKLFF

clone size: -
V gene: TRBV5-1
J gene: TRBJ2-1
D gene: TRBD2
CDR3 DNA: TGCGCCAGCAGCATACCCGGGACTAGCGGGAAAAGCTCCTACAATGAGCAGTTCTTC
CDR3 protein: CASSIPGTSGKSSYNEQFF

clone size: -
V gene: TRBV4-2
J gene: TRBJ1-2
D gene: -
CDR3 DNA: TGTGCCAGCAGCCAAGATCGGGGCTACACCTTC
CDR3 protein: CASSQDRGYTF

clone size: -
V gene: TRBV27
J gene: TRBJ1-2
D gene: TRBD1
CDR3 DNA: TGTGCCAGCAGTCACCTCCGGGACAGGGGGAATGGCTACACCTTC
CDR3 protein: CASSHLRDRGNGYTF

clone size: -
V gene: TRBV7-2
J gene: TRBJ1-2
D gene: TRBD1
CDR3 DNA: TGTGCCAGCAGCTTTGGACAGGGCGATGGCTACACCTTC
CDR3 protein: CASSFGQGDGYTF

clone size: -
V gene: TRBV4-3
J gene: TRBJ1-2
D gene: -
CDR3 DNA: TGCGCCAGCAGCCAAGAGGAGACAGATGTTAACTATGGCTACACCTTC
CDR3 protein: CASSQEETDVNYGYTF

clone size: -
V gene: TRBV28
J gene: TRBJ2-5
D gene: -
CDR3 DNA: TGTGCCAGCAGTTCTGCGGGGACAGAACAAGAGACCCAGTACTTC
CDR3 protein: CASSSAGTEQETQYF

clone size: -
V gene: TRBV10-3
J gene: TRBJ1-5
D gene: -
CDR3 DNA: TGTGCCATCAGGGGGGGGCAGGGGAATCAGCCCCAGCATTTT
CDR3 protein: CAIRGGQGNQPQHF

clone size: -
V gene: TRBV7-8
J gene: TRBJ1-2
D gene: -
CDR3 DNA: TGTGCCAGCAGCTTCGGGGGGGGATATGGCTACACCTTC
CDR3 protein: CASSFGGGYGYTF

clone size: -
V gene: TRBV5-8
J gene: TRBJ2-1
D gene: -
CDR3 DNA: TGTGCCAGCAGCCAAGGGGATTACAATGAGCAGTTCTTC
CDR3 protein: CASSQGDYNEQFF

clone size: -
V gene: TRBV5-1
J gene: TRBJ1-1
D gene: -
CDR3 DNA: TGCGCCAGCAGCTTACGGACATCGAACACTGAAGCTTTCTTT
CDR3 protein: CASSLRTSNTEAFF

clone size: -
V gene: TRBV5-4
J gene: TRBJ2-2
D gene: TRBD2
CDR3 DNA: TGTGCCAGCAGCCGAGGCGGACTAGCGGGAGCCGCGAACACCGGGGAGCTGTTTTTT
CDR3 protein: CASSRGGLAGAANTGELFF

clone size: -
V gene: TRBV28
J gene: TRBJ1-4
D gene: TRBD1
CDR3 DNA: TGTGCCAGCAGTTCACGACAGGGTTGGGAAAAACTGTTTTTT
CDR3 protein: CASSSRQGWEKLFF

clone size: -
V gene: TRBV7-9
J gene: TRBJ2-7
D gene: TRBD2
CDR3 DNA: TGTGCCACCCAACTAGCGGGGCCGGACGAGCAGTACTTC
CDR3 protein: CATQLAGPDEQYF

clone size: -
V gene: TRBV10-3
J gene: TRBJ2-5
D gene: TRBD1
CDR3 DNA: TGTGCCATCAGTGAGTCGGGGCGACAGGGGAATACCCAGTACTTC
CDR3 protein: CAISESGRQGNTQYF

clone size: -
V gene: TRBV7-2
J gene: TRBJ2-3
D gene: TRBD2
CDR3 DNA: TGTGCCAGCAGCCTTAGCGGGGGAGCGCAGTATTTT
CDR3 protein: CASSLSGGAQYF

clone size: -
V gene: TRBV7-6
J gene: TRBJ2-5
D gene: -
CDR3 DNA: TGTGCCAGCAGCTTAGAACTCAGGGCGGGGGAGACCCAGTACTTC
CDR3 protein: CASSLELRAGETQYF

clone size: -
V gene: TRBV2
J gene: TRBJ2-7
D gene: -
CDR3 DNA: TGTGCCAGCAGAACCAGGCGGGGGCCCTACGAGCAGTACTTC
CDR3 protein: CASRTRRGPYEQYF

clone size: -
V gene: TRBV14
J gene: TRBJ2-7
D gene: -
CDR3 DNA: TGTGCCAGCAGGGCCTCCTACGAGCAGTACTTC
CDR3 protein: CASRASYEQYF

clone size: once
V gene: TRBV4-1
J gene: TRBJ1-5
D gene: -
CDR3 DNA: TGCGCCAGCAGCCAAGAAAAGGCCGGGTTCAATCAGCCCCAGCATTTT
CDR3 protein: CASSQEKAGFNQPQHF

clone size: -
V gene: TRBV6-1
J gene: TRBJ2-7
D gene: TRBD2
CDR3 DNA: TGTGCCAGCAGCCGGACTAGCGGGGCGGACTACGAGCAGTACTTC
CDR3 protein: CASSRTSGADYEQYF

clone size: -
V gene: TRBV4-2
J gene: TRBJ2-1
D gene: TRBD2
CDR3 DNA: TGTGCCAGCAGCCAAGATGAAGTTGGCGGGAGCTCCTACAATGAGCAGTTCTTC
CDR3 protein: CASSQDEVGGSSYNEQFF

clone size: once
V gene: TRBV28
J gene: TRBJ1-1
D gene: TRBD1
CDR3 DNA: TGTGCCATCAAGGGGCAGGCTCGGTTCCGGGACAGTGAAGCTTTCTTT
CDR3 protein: CAIKGQARFRDSEAFF

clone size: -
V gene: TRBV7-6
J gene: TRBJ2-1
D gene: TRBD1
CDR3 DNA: TGTGCCAGCAGCCACCAGGACAGGGATGAGCAGTTCTTC
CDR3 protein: CASSHQDRDEQFF

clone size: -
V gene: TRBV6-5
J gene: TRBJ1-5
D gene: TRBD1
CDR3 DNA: TGTGCCAGCAGTCGACAGGGTGGCAATCAGCCCCAGCATTTT
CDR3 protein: CASSRQGGNQPQHF

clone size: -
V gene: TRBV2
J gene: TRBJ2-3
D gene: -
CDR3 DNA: TGTGCCAGCAGTGTCGGGGGATGGAGCACAGATACGCAGTATTTT
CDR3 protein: CASSVGGWSTDTQYF

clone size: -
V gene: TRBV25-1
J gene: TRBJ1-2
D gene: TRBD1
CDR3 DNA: TGTGCCAGCACCGCGGGACAGGGTACCGGCTACACCTTC
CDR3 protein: CASTAGQGTGYTF

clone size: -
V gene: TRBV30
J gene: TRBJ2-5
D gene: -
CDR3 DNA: TGTGCCTGGAGTCCAGGGGACCAAGAGACCCAGTACTTC
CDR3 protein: CAWSPGDQETQYF

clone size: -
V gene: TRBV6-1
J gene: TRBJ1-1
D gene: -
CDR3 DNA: TGTGCCAGCAGCCCGGGCCGGGGAGTGACTGAAGCTTTCTTT
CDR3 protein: CASSPGRGVTEAFF

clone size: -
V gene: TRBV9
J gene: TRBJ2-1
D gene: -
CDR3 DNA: TGTGCCAGCAGCTCAAATAGCGTGGCTGAGCAGTTCTTC
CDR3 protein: CASSSNSVAEQFF